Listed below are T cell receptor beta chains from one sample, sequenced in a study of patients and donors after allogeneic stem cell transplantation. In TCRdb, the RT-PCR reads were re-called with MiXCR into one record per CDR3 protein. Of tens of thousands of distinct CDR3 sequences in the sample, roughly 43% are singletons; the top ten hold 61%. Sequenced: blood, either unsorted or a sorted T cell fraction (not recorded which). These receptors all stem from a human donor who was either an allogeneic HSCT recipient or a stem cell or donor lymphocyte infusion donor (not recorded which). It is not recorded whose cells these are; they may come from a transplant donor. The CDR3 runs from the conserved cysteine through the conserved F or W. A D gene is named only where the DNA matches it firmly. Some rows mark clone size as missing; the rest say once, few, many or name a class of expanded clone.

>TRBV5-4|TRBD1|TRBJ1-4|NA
CASSLGGTGGEKLFF
TGTGCCAGCAGCTTGGGTGGGACAGGGGGTGAAAAACTGTTTTTT
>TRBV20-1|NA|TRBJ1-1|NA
CSAPSGARGAFF
TGCAGTGCTCCATCAGGGGCCCGAGGAGCTTTCTTT
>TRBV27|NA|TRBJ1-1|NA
CASSLRQAGTEAFF
TGTGCCAGCAGTCTTCGACAGGCGGGCACTGAAGCTTTCTTT
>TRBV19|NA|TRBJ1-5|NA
CASSERRGYSNQPQHF
TGTGCCAGTAGTGAAAGACGAGGATATAGCAATCAGCCCCAGCATTTT
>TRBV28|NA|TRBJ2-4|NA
CASSLQVLLGNIQYF
TGTGCCAGCAGCTTACAGGTTTTGTTGGGAAACATTCAGTACTTC
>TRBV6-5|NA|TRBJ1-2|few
CASRSGSNYGYTF
TGTGCCAGCAGATCCGGTTCTAACTATGGCTACACCTTC
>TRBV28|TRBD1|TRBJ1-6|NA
CASSFKYWTGGSPLHF
TGTGCCAGCAGTTTTAAGTATTGGACAGGGGGTTCACCCCTCCACTTT
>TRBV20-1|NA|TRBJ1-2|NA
CSAEGRDNYGYTF
TGCAGTGCCGAAGGACGGGACAACTATGGCTACACCTTC
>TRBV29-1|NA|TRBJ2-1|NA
CSVTGTLFFGGYNEQFF
TGCAGCGTTACCGGGACCCTCTTCTTCGGAGGTTACAATGAGCAGTTCTTC
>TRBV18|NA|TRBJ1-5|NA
CASSPRGQPQHF
TGTGCCAGCTCACCAAGGGGGCAGCCCCAGCATTTT
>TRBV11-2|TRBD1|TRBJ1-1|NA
CASSFPTGRNTEAFF
TGTGCCAGCAGCTTTCCGACAGGGCGGAACACTGAAGCTTTCTTT
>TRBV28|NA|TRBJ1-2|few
CASSFHSPRGGYTF
TGTGCCAGCAGTTTCCACAGCCCTAGAGGGGGCTACACCTTC
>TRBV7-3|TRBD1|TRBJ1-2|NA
CASSLTGDRVKDGYTF
TGTGCCAGCAGCTTAACGGGGGACAGGGTAAAGGATGGCTACACCTTC
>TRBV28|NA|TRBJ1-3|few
CASSRNQGRNTIYF
TGTGCCAGCAGCCGCAATCAGGGGAGAAACACCATATATTTT
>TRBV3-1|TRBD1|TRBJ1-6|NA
CASSARQGADNSPLHF
TGTGCCAGCAGCGCCCGACAGGGGGCGGATAATTCACCCCTCCACTTT
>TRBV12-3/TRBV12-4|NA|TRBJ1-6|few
CATTPAPNSPLHF
TGTGCCACCACCCCGGCGCCTAATTCACCCCTCCACTTT
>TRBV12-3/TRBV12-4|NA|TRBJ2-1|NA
CASSSTTPEQFF
TGTGCCAGCAGTTCGACGACACCTGAGCAGTTCTTC
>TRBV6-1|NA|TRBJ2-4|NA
CASSEAGSLAKNIQYF
TGTGCCAGCAGTGAAGCGGGCAGCTTAGCCAAAAACATTCAGTACTTC
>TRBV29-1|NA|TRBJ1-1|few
CSAARTEAFF
TGCAGCGCGGCCAGGACTGAAGCTTTCTTT
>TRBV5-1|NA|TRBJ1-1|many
CASSLAWNTEAFF
TGCGCCAGCAGCTTGGCCTGGAACACTGAAGCTTTCTTT
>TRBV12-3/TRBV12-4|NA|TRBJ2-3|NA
CASSLGLDRDTQYF
TGTGCCAGCAGTTTAGGGCTGGACCGGGATACGCAGTATTTT
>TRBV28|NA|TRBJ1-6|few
CASRGGSYNSPLHF
TGTGCCAGCCGAGGTGGTTCCTATAATTCACCCCTCCACTTT
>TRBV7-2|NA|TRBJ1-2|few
CASSLGTKFYGYTF
TGTGCCAGCAGTCTGGGGACAAAATTCTATGGCTACACCTTC
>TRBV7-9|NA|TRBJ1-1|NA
CASSTGQSLNTEAFF
TGTGCCAGCAGCACAGGACAGAGCCTGAACACTGAAGCTTTCTTT
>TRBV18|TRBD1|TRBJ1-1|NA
CASSPDRGMNTEAFF
TGTGCCAGCTCACCGGACAGGGGTATGAACACTGAAGCTTTCTTT
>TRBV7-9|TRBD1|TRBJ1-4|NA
CASSPRAGTGEGKLFF
TGTGCCAGCAGCCCACGAGCCGGGACAGGGGAAGGAAAACTGTTTTTT
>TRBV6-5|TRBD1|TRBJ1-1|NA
CASRLRGRENEAFF
TGTGCCAGCAGGCTCAGGGGGCGCGAGAATGAAGCTTTCTTT
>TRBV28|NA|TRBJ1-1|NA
CASTLGDNEAFF
TGTGCCAGCACCTTGGGGGACAATGAAGCTTTCTTT
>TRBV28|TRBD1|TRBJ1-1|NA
CASSQDRQGYTEAFF
TGTGCCAGCAGCCAAGATCGACAGGGGTACACTGAAGCTTTCTTT
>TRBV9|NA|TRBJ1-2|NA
CASSVEGQPNYGYTF
TGTGCCAGCAGCGTAGAGGGACAACCTAACTATGGCTACACCTTC
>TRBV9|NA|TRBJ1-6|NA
CASSARVYWNSPLHF
TGTGCCAGCAGCGCGAGGGTTTACTGGAATTCACCCCTCCACTTT
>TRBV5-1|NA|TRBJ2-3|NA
CASRLMGASTDTQYF
TGCGCCAGCAGGTTGATGGGGGCTAGCACAGATACGCAGTATTTT
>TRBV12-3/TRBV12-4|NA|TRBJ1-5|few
CASSFAGADQPQHF
TGTGCCAGCAGTTTTGCAGGGGCAGATCAGCCCCAGCATTTT
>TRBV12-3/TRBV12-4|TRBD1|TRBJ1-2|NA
CASSTFPPDRPNYGYTF
TGTGCCAGCAGTACCTTCCCCCCGGACAGGCCTAACTATGGCTACACCTTC
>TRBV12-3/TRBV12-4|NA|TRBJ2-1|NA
CASSRPAGFTNEQFF
TGTGCCAGCAGCCGACCGGCCGGTTTTACCAATGAGCAGTTCTTC
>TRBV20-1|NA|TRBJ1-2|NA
CSARGRAGYGYTF
TGCAGTGCTAGGGGCAGGGCAGGCTATGGCTACACCTTC
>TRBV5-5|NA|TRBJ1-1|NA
CASSPSLVEAFF
TGTGCCAGCAGCCCAAGTTTGGTTGAAGCTTTCTTT
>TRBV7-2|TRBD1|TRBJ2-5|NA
CASSLAGQSQETQYF
TGTGCCAGCAGCTTAGCGGGACAGTCCCAAGAGACCCAGTACTTC
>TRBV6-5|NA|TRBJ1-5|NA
CASSYSATGTNQPQHF
TGTGCCAGCAGTTACTCCGCGACAGGAACAAATCAGCCCCAGCATTTT
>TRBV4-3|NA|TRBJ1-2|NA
CASSQDALRGAYGYTF
TGCGCCAGCAGCCAAGATGCTCTTCGGGGGGCCTATGGCTACACCTTC
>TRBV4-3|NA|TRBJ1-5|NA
CASSQDTGPDQPQHF
TGCGCCAGCAGCCAAGACACAGGCCCCGATCAGCCCCAGCATTTT
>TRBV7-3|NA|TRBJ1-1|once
CASSYSDTEAFF
TGTGCCAGCAGCTACAGCGACACTGAAGCTTTCTTT
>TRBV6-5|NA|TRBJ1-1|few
CASSYSDGVNTEAFF
TGTGCCAGCAGTTACTCGGACGGGGTGAACACTGAAGCTTTCTTT
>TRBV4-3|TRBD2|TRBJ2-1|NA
CASSRSGGTSGRGEQFF
TGCGCCAGCAGCAGGAGCGGAGGGACTAGCGGGAGAGGTGAGCAGTTCTTC
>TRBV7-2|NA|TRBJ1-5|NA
CASSLGSGVNQPQHF
TGTGCCAGCAGCTTAGGTTCCGGAGTTAATCAGCCCCAGCATTTT